This T cell receptor (beta chain) was captured by sequencing in a study of shared clonotypes between healthy human individuals. For the study at large: For every donor, three CD4 naive, three CD4 memory, two CD8 naive and one CD8 memory plates were used. General study points: An anticipated effect of sequencing depth on clonotype sharing among donors was recognized.

The assay was run at deep level. The table came from immunoSEQ multiplex PCR; TCRdb's copy has only in-frame clones and leaves some out. The sample has roughly 530,000 clones; 95% to 97% are singletons. Germline assignment: CDR1 MNHNS and CDR2 SASEGT. Trimming took off 8 bases at V and 0 bases at J, with 10 bases between the two ends. CDR3 size: 14 residues. Concerning this clone: Its antigen is not known.

The chain couples TRBV6-1 to TRBJ2-2; TRBD2 is a possible D gene (5 bases). The TCR originated in a woman aged 25 to 45 in good health. Sequencing was performed on naive CD4+ T cells sorted from blood. Subset denoted: CD45RA+ positively selected. The CDR3 spells CASRVLANTGELFF. CDR3 bases: TGTGCCAGCCGAGTACTAGCGAACACCGGGGAGCTGTTTTTT.